This T cell receptor beta chain came from a study of blood T cell repertoires in COVID-19 (dated by TCRdb to about 2020). Describing the broader study: Samples covering the acute and convalescent phases of COVID-19 were provided by collaborators in the United States, Italy and Spain. The prospective study material was composed of cDNA or gDNA derived from T cells, B-cell-depleted T cells, or PBMCs. Deeply sampled blood TCRbeta repertoires from subjects exposed to, actively infected with, or recovered from COVID-19 were included in the dataset. The repertoires were released in a freely available public database meant as a resource for research on the immune response to SARS-CoV-2. The samples were drawn from two sources: the first 160 participants of the ongoing ImmuneRACE study, and approximately 1,300 subjects contributed by 6 global collaborators. The sample metadata nearly always contained a de-identified subject ID, COVID-19 status, age in years and sex. Where HLA class I and class II types were available, the types were taken from metadata supplied by the sample provider, not from assay-based typing. Results the study describes overall, beyond this receptor: Clinical and demographic metadata were provided uncurated, with the amount varying by source and participant.

Spanning cysteine to phenylalanine, the CDR3 consists of 13 amino acids. Just the 39-base CDR3 DNA is kept, in frame starting at base 1. Trimming takes 5 bases off V and 7 bases off J; junction bases not matched to a gene: 4. TCRbeta CDR3 regions were amplified from genomic DNA by means of the immunoSEQ Assay, a bias-controlled multiplex PCR. From the authors' description of their analysis: The number of nucleated cells in each sample was estimated by amplification of reference gene primers within the assay. To quantify the absolute abundance of each unique TCRbeta CDR3 rearrangement, sequence reads were collapsed and filtered. For each sample, productive Simpson clonality was calculated as the square root of Simpson's diversity index across productive rearrangements. What TCRdb holds here is the immuneACCESS table cut down to in-frame rearrangements. Part of the clones is not present; checked against another copy, under half of the missing clones reflect an unresolved V gene, and the others are unexplained. V and J calls and clone size are as listed in that table; D and trimming were resolved from the DNA. The sample yields some 80,000 clones; 82% were counted once. Approximately 39% of the sample rests with the top ten.

The collaborating institutions used their own protocols to collect whole blood in K2EDTA tubes. For TCRbeta analysis, collaborators shipped samples as frozen whole blood, isolated PBMCs, or DNA extracted from either of those sample types. About this clone itself: The specificity of this receptor is unknown. Base qualities are not at hand, and no much larger clone is one base apart.

This receptor was identified in a woman aged 65 to 85 with acute or convalescent COVID-19. The rearrangement combines TRBV12-3 or TRBV12-4 with TRBJ1-5, with 8 bases in between that match TRBD1. The sequenced sample consisted of peripheral blood. In nucleotide form, the sequence is TGTGCCAGCAGTCCAGGGGGCAGGCAGCCCCAGCATTTT. Its translation reads: CASSPGGRQPQHF.